This T cell receptor (beta chain) comes out of a study of blood T cell repertoires in COVID-19. Looking at the study overall: The United States, Italy and Spain supplied acute and convalescent COVID-19 samples. From T cells, B-cell-depleted T cells, or PBMCs came the material, which was cDNA or gDNA.

Authors' methods: Amplifying reference gene primers gave estimates of nucleated cell counts. Libraries were prepared by immunoSEQ multiplex PCR; TCRdb keeps only in-frame clonotypes and omits some of them. V, J and clone size are those of that table, while D and trimming were read from the DNA. The sample records about 53,000 clones, about 80% being singletons. CDR3 size: 13 residues. The clonotype originates from a human donor in a cohort sampled during active COVID-19. The sample consisted of peripheral blood. The chain recombines TRBV21-1 with TRBJ2-7; the table's D call, TRBD1, has no DNA check behind it. TRBV21-1 is classified as a pseudogene. The CDR3 DNA sequence: TGTGCCAGCAACGGGACAAATCTCTACGAGCAGTACTTC. This encodes CASNGTNLYEQYF.